The text below deals with one T cell receptor (beta chain). The germline V gene has CDR1 LGHDT and CDR2 YNNKEL (reference sequence). Losses at the gene ends were 0 bases for V and 7 bases for J; bases not matched to a gene: 9. This CDR3 region has 15 residues. This record belongs to a study of blood T cell repertoires in COVID-19. Sequencing was performed with immunoSEQ multiplex PCR; in TCRdb, only in-frame clones are kept and a portion is missing. The sample consists of fewer than 200,000 clones, 65% to 80% of them appearing once. The study drew participants aged 18 to 89 years from roughly 25 US areas.

The TCR originated in a woman aged 70 to 79 in a cohort exposed to, infected with or recovered from COVID-19 (not recorded which). The chain combines TRBV3-1 (or the pseudogene TRBV3-2) with TRBJ2-7, with TRBD2 matching 7 bases. The sample taken for sequencing was PBMCs or T cells enriched from blood (not recorded which). The CDR3 sequence is CASSQDTTWGGEQYF. The CDR3 DNA follows: TGTGCCAGCAGCCAAGATACCACTTGGGGGGGAGAGCAGTACTTC.